These 13 T cell receptor beta chains were all obtained from the same sample, sequenced in a study of human T cells and chemical hapten exposure. Unfractionated whole blood was the source of the extracted total RNA. In TCRdb, the 5' RACE reads were re-called with MiXCR into one record per CDR3 protein. Of 100,000 to 120,000 distinct CDR3 sequences listed, roughly 19% are singletons. The source is a human donor in good health.

CDR3 DNA sequence: TGTGCCAGCAGCCCCCTTCTGGCGGGGAAAAGGCAGTTCTTC. It translates to CASSPLLAGKRQFF. The chain recombines TRBV11-2 with TRBJ2-1; tentatively, D is TRBD2 (6 bases). Trimming removed 5 bases at V and 12 bases at J, with 20 bases between. The CDR3 spans 14 residues. The germline V gene has CDR1 SGHAT and CDR2 FQNNGV. Based on the CDR3 plus reference TRBV11-2 and TRBJ2-1, the full variable domain is EAGVAQSPRYKIIEKRQSVAFWCNPISGHATLYWYQQILGQGPKLLIQFQNNGVVDDSQLPKDRFSAERLKGVDSTLKIQPAKLEDSAVYLCASSPLLAGKRQFFGPGTRLTVL.

Points on this clonotype: One end of the junction is discordant with germline, which a read error may explain. This chain links TRBV6-6 with TRBJ1-1; D gene uncertain. The CDR3 length is 13 residues. Germline V lookup: CDR1 MNHNY, CDR2 SVGAGI (reference sequence). CDR3 DNA: TGTGCCAGCAGTTACTCGTCATACACTGAGGCTTTCTTT. Translated: CASSYSSYTEAFF.

This chain uses TRBV28 with TRBJ2-5, with 8 bases aligning to TRBD1. Germline CDR1 reads MDHEN; CDR2 reads SYDVKM. The V and J ends lost 5 bases and 4 bases, in that order; junction bases with no gene match: 9. The CDR3 has 15 residues. The CDR3 is CASSPGRGPGETQYF. The CDR3 DNA is TGTGCCAGCAGTCCCGGCAGGGGGCCTGGAGAGACCCAGTACTTC.

V is TRBV11-2 and J is TRBJ2-4; 12 nucleotides match TRBD1. The CDR3 is 18 residues long. V dropped 0 bases and J dropped 4; count of bases not matched to a gene: 7. Germline V gene sequence: CDR1 SGHAT, CDR2 FQNNGV. The CDR3 reads CASSLEGTGGVWKNIQYF. DNA for the CDR3: TGTGCCAGCAGCTTAGAGGGGACAGGGGGCGTGTGGAAAAACATTCAGTACTTC.

This clonotype came up a few times. The chain combines TRBV24-1 with TRBJ1-1; TRBD1 is a possible D gene (5 bases). The CDR3 is 14 amino acids. CDR1 and CDR2 from the germline V gene are KGHDR and SFDVKD. V lost 7 bases to trimming and J lost 6 bases, with 17 bases between them. The CDR3 reads CATRGRIGDPEAFF. The CDR3 nucleotides read TGTGCCACCAGGGGGCGGATTGGGGATCCTGAAGCTTTCTTT.

The chain combines TRBV4-2 with TRBJ2-3; 13 nucleotides match TRBD2. The CDR3 covers 18 residues. CDR1 LGHNA and CDR2 YNFKEQ come from the germline V gene. Losses at the gene ends were 1 base for V and 4 bases for J; bases not matched to a gene: 8. DNA of the CDR3: TGTGCCAGCAGCCAAGTACCGACTAGCGGGAGGTTATCAGATACGCAGTATTTT. Protein sequence: CASSQVPTSGRLSDTQYF.

The J gene is TRBJ1-2, the V gene TRBV28, with D unresolved. The CDR3 totals 14 residues. V lost 6 bases, J lost 7 bases, and 18 bases lay in between. Per the germline V gene, CDR1 is MDHEN and CDR2 is SYDVKM. In DNA form, the CDR3 reads TGTGCCAGCAGCCCGGCGAACACACCGGCTGGCTACACCTTC. Its translation: CASSPANTPAGYTF.

On this clonotype: A junction end diverges from the germline sequence, so it may reflect a read error. The CDR3 reads CASSSDFTGGEAGGNEQIF. CDR3 bases: TGTGCCAGCAGCTCTGATTTTACGGGGGGCGAGGCGGGAGGCAATGAGCAGATCTTC. The chain employs TRBV5-5 and TRBJ2-1, with 8 bases that match TRBD2. The CDR3 contains 19 residues. CDR1 is SGHKS and CDR2 is YYEKEE in the germline V gene (reference sequence).

This chain links TRBV6-2 or TRBV6-3 with TRBJ2-5; D is uncertain. The V and J ends lost 0 bases and 2 bases respectively, with 13 bases between them. CDR1 is MNHEY and CDR2 is SVGEGT in the germline V gene. This CDR3 has 16 amino acids. The CDR3: CASSYSTANRQETQYF. DNA of the CDR3: TGTGCCAGCAGTTACTCGACGGCTAACAGACAAGAGACCCAGTACTTC.

V and J are TRBV20-1 and TRBJ1-1; TRBD1 might be the D (6 bases). The germline V gene has CDR1 DFQATT and CDR2 SNEGSKA (reference sequence). The V end lost 0 bases, the J end lost 0 bases, and 11 bases lay between the germline ends. The CDR3 consists of 15 residues. This CDR3 reads CSARDRGLMNTEAFF. In DNA, the CDR3 is TGCAGTGCTAGAGACAGGGGTCTCATGAACACTGAAGCTTTCTTT.

This clonotype was detected only a few times. The gene calls are TRBV6-5 and TRBJ2-1, with 10 positions matching TRBD2. The CDR3 runs 15 residues. After removal of 6 bases from V and 1 base from J, the junction contained 3 bases not matched to a gene. Germline CDR1 and CDR2: MNHEY and SVGAGI. Here the CDR3 reads CASSRSGRSYNEQFF. The CDR3 DNA follows: TGTGCCAGCAGCCGTAGCGGGAGGTCCTACAATGAGCAGTTCTTC.

This clonotype was detected a few times. CDR3 residues: CSVELGTGELFF. The DNA for the CDR3 is TGCAGCGTTGAACTAGGCACCGGGGAGCTGTTTTTT. The chain uses TRBV29-1 and TRBJ2-2; D unresolved. Trimming left V 2 bases short and J 4 bases short, with 5 bases between. Per the germline V gene, CDR1 is SQVTM and CDR2 is ANQGSEA. The CDR3 has 12 residues.

The chain combines TRBV5-8 with TRBJ1-5; D perhaps matches TRBD1 (5 bases). This CDR3 is built from 18 residues. Germline loops: CDR1 SGHTS, CDR2 YDEGEE. V dropped 0 bases and J dropped 0 bases, with 16 bases sitting between them. This CDR3 is CASSLVPTAFYSNQPQHF. The CDR3 coding sequence is TGTGCCAGCAGCTTGGTTCCGACAGCCTTTTATAGCAATCAGCCCCAGCATTTT. Filled out from reference TRBV5-8 and TRBJ1-5, the complete variable domain reads EAGVTQSPTHLIKTRGQQATLRCSPISGHTSVYWYQQALGLGLQFLLWYDEGEERNRGNFPPRFSGRQFPNYSSELNVNALELEDSALYLCASSLVPTAFYSNQPQHFGDGTRLSIL.